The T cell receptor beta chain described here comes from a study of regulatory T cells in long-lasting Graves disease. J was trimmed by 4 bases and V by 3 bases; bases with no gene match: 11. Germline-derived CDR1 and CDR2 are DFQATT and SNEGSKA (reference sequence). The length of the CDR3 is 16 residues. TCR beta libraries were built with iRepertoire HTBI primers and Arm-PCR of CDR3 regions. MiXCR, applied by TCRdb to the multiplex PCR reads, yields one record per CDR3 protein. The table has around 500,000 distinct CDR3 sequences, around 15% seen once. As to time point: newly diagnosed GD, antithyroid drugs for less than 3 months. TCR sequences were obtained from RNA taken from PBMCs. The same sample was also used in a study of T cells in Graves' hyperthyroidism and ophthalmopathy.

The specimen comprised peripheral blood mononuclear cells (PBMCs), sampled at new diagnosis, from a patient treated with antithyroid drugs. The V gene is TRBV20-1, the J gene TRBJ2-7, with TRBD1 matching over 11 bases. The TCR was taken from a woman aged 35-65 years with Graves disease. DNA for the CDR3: TGCAGTGCTAGTAAGGTCGGACAGGGGGCGGAGTACGAGCAGTACTTC. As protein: CSASKVGQGAEYEQYF.